Presented here are 16 T cell receptor beta chains from one specimen sequenced in a study of blood T cell repertoires in COVID-19 (TCRdb year 2020). The method behind the library was the immunoSEQ multiplex PCR assay. This immuneACCESS table, as held by TCRdb, lists in-frame sequences with V and J called but not all clones. Of the missing ones, under half trace to an unresolved V gene in checked studies; the others have no known cause. The sample table contains approximately 85,000 clones; only one count was recorded for around 86% of them. 27% of the sample is in the top ten clones. The sequenced sample consisted of peripheral blood. Receptors were obtained from a man aged 50 or older with active or convalescent COVID-19.

The chain employs TRBV25-1 and TRBJ2-7, with D perhaps TRBD1 (7 bases). The V end was cut by 3 bases, the J end by 0 bases, with 9 bases between. The CDR3 is 14 amino acids. Germline V lookup: CDR1 MGHDK, CDR2 SYGVNS. CDR3 residues: CASSDRGDSYEQYF. CDR3 in DNA: TGTGCCAGCAGTGACAGGGGGGACTCCTACGAGCAGTACTTC.

The chain combines TRBV10-2 with TRBJ1-3; D unclear. The germline V gene encodes CDR1 WSHSY and CDR2 SAAADI. V was shortened by 2 bases and J by 0 bases, with 5 bases between the two germline ends. The CDR3 is made up of 14 amino acids. CDR3 loop: CASSEPGSGNTIYF. DNA for the CDR3: TGCGCCAGCAGTGAGCCCGGCTCTGGAAACACCATATATTTT.

V is TRBV6-1 and J is TRBJ1-2; maybe TRBD1 (6 bases). The V gene's germline CDR1 is MNHNS and CDR2 SASEGT. The CDR3 is 15 residues long. V was shortened by 1 base and J by 3 bases, with 12 bases between the two germline ends. The CDR3 sequence: CASSEEGTSYYGYTF. CDR3 nucleotide sequence: TGTGCCAGCAGTGAAGAGGGGACATCCTACTATGGCTACACCTTC.

This chain joins TRBV29-1 and TRBJ1-1; TRBD1 is a possible D gene (6 bases). Germline CDR1 and CDR2: SQVTM and ANQGSEA. CDR3 size: 12 residues. The V gene lost 4 bases and the J gene lost 1 base, with 7 bases spanning the gap. CDR3 sequence reads: CSVGGQNTEAFF. In DNA, the CDR3 is TGCAGCGTTGGGGGACAGAACACTGAAGCTTTCTTT.

The chain links TRBV19 to TRBJ2-7, with 8 bases matching TRBD2. Germline CDR1 and CDR2: LNHDA and SQIVND (reference sequence). The V segment lost 4 bases and the J segment 5 bases; nucleotides outside the gene matches: 22. This CDR3 is built from 19 residues. The CDR3 reads CASSKREDLELGLVNEQYF. CDR3 nucleotides: TGTGCCAGTAGTAAGAGGGAGGACCTAGAACTGGGACTAGTGAACGAGCAGTACTTC.

V gene TRBV5-1 combines with J gene TRBJ1-1; 7 nucleotides match TRBD1. This CDR3 comprises 14 residues. Germline trimming cut 4 bases from V and 2 bases from J; bases unmatched to any gene: 5. Germline CDR1 SGHRS, CDR2 YFSETQ. CDR3: CASSLGTANTEAFF. The CDR3 nucleotides read TGCGCCAGCAGCCTGGGGACAGCCAACACTGAAGCTTTCTTT.

The V call is TRBV12-3 or TRBV12-4, the J call TRBJ1-2, with D possibly matching TRBD1 (6 bases). The CDR3 contains 13 residues. V lost 6 bases, J lost 8 bases, and 16 bases lay in between. The CDR3 coding sequence is TGTGCCAGCAGCTGGACAGCCGGAATAGGCTACACCTTC. Its protein is CASSWTAGIGYTF.

Only one count was recorded for this clone. The CDR3 loop reads CASSQQAPSVNEQFF. The CDR3, as DNA: TGCGCCAGCAGCCAACAGGCGCCCAGCGTCAATGAGCAGTTCTTC. The chain has TRBV5-1 and TRBJ2-1; D possibly corresponds to TRBD1 (5 bases). V lost 4 bases and J lost 6, with 17 bases in between. Germline-derived CDR1 and CDR2 are SGHRS and YFSETQ. This CDR3 is 15 amino acids long.

The V and J genes are TRBV4-1 and TRBJ1-5; the D gene is possibly TRBD1 (5 bases). The CDR3 is made up of 16 amino acids. Looked up from germline, CDR1 is MGHRA and CDR2 is YSYEKL. V dropped 0 bases and J dropped 7 bases, with 16 bases sitting between them. Here the CDR3 reads CASSQDWDAGKQPQHF. The CDR3 bases are TGCGCCAGCAGCCAAGACTGGGATGCAGGGAAACAGCCCCAGCATTTT.

The chain combines TRBV30 with TRBJ1-5, with TRBD1 matching over 10 bases. This CDR3 is built from 16 residues. Trimming at V came to 3 bases and at J to 5 bases, leaving 10 bases not matched to a gene. Germline V gene lookup returns CDR1 GTSNPN and CDR2 SVGIG (reference sequence). CDR3 DNA sequence: TGTGCCTGGAGCGACAGGGGGCGACTTGCCGATCAGCCCCAGCATTTT. Translating gives CAWSDRGRLADQPQHF.

J is TRBJ1-5 and V is TRBV10-2, with D maybe TRBD1 (5 bases). The germline V gene encodes CDR1 WSHSY and CDR2 SAAADI. Trimming cost V 4 bases and J 0 bases, with 10 bases left between them. This CDR3 spans 15 amino acids. The CDR3 DNA reads TGCGCCAGCAGTGGACAGAGTGATAGCAATCAGCCCCAGCATTTT. Encoded protein: CASSGQSDSNQPQHF.

V and J are TRBV5-1 and TRBJ2-7; 8 positions agree with TRBD1. The ends lost 0 bases at V and 2 bases at J; junction bases unmatched: 1. The CDR3 consists of 14 residues. Germline-derived CDR1 and CDR2 are SGHRS and YFSETQ. The CDR3 loop reads CASSLGGQAYEQYF. CDR3 bases: TGCGCCAGCAGCTTGGGGGGACAGGCCTACGAGCAGTACTTC.

The rearrangement joins TRBV19 to TRBJ1-2; 11 positions match TRBD1. The V segment lost 3 bases and the J segment 4 bases; nucleotides outside the gene matches: 4. CDR1 and CDR2 (germline): LNHDA, SQIVND (reference sequence). The CDR3 contains 15 residues. In DNA form, the CDR3 reads TGTGCCAGTAGTATGCGGGGACAGGGGGTCTATGGCTACACCTTC. This encodes CASSMRGQGVYGYTF.

This clone was recorded at least ten times. The V call is TRBV28, the J call TRBJ1-6; 7 bases are a match to TRBD1. After removal of 6 bases from V and 10 bases from J, the junction contained 12 bases not matched to a gene. This CDR3 is built from 15 residues. CDR1 MDHEN and CDR2 SYDVKM come from the germline V gene. The CDR3 sequence: CASSSGQAFGSPLHF. In DNA, the CDR3 is TGTGCCAGCAGCTCAGGACAGGCGTTTGGGTCACCCCTCCACTTT. The variable domain in full, with the rest retrieved from reference TRBV28 and TRBJ1-6, is DVKVTQSSRYLVKRTGEKVFLECVQDMDHENMFWYRQDPGLGLRLIYFSYDVKMKEKGDIPEGYSVSREKKERFSLILESASTNQTSMYLCASSSGQAFGSPLHFGNGTRLTVT.

The rearrangement joins TRBV7-6 to TRBJ2-7; 9 nucleotides align to TRBD2. From germline, CDR1 is SGHVS and CDR2 FNYEAQ. The trim removed 0 bases at V and 7 bases at J, leaving 10 bases unmatched. This CDR3 is 16 amino acids long. DNA for the CDR3: TGTGCCAGCAGCTTAGCGCTCTCCGCGGGAGGGGGGGAGCAGTACTTC. Translation gives CASSLALSAGGGEQYF.

The V call is TRBV6-5, the J call TRBJ2-3, with 16 positions matching TRBD2. This CDR3 is 15 amino acids long. Germline CDR1 and CDR2: MNHEY and SVGAGI. Unmatched junction bases numbered 2, after V lost 8 bases and J lost 3 bases. CDR3 loop: CASGTSGRETDTQYF. The CDR3 bases are TGTGCCAGCGGGACTAGCGGGAGGGAAACAGATACGCAGTATTTT.